This TCR beta chain was recovered during a study of T-cell memory formation after mild COVID-19. V was pared by 5 bases and J by 2 bases, with 13 bases between. The CDR3 has 14 amino acids. TCRdb called the 5' RACE reads again in MiXCR, with one record for every CDR3 protein. The data show about 540,000 distinct CDR3 sequences, 20% seen once. J is TRBJ2-7 and V is TRBV12-3 or TRBV12-4; D is uncertain. The sequenced material came from PBMCs or a T cell subset sorted from them (not recorded which). This clonotype was obtained from an adult woman who had mild COVID-19 (a few samples of this study predate the infection). Cell type and time point are not known. CDR3 region: CASSTRTVTYEQYF. CDR3 bases: TGTGCCAGCAGTACTCGGACGGTGACCTACGAGCAGTACTTC.